This TCR beta chain was identified during a study of blood T cells in healthy people across ages. Study results and caveats: Comparison with aged donors showed that long-lived donors had more naive CD4+ cells and higher diversity. In the absence of known donor CMV status, changes in expanded clonotypes were possibly confounded. PBMCs left unsorted prevented a conclusive naive versus antigen-experienced comparison.

This clonotype was recorded only once. Its antigen is undetermined. This could be a read error, since a much larger clone is one nucleotide away. The use of a sample-barcoded 5' primer and a J-beta primer mix characterized a second PCR of 7 to 11 cycles. TCRdb called the 5' RACE reads again in MiXCR, with one record for every CDR3 protein. This sample has 650,000 to 950,000 distinct CDR3 sequences, with roughly 44% found just once. Per the germline V gene, CDR1 is SNHLY and CDR2 is FYNNEI. The length of the CDR3 is 13 residues. V lost 7 bases, J lost 1 base, and 3 bases stayed unmatched. The amount of total RNA extracted per sample was at least 5 micrograms.

Sequencing used blood. This rearrangement joins TRBV2 to TRBJ1-1; TRBD1 aligns across 7 bases. The receptor was derived from a man between 60 and 75 years old in good health. The CDR3 DNA sequence: TGTGCCAGCAACCGACAGGGGAACACTGAAGCTTTCTTT. Its translation is CASNRQGNTEAFF.